These 5 T cell receptor beta chains came from one sample sequenced in a study of CD8+ T cells in alopecia areata. cDNA reverse transcribed from extracted RNA served as the sequencing template. Clones were read by immunoSEQ multiplex PCR, and TCRdb kept only the in-frame ones, dropping some. The sample consists of about 150,000 clones, roughly 50% of them appearing once. Sequenced: CD4+ T cells sorted from blood. The receptors shown here come from a human donor with alopecia areata.

This chain connects TRBV4-1 to TRBJ2-7, with 8 nucleotides matching TRBD1. Germline CDR1 is MGHRA and CDR2 is YSYEKL. The V segment lost 3 bases and the J segment 3 bases; nucleotides outside the gene matches: 7. CDR3 length: 15 amino acids. The CDR3 spells CASSQGDRTSYEQYF. The CDR3 DNA is TGCGCCAGCAGCCAGGGGGACAGGACCAGCTACGAGCAGTACTTC.

There are a few counts of this clone. The chain combines TRBV29-1 with TRBJ1-1, with D hard to call. The germline V gene has CDR1 SQVTM and CDR2 ANQGSEA. The CDR3 covers 10 residues. V was cut by 8 bases and J by 1 base, with 5 bases left in between. The CDR3 loop is CSSTNTEAFF. Written as DNA, the CDR3 is TGCAGCTCTACGAACACTGAAGCTTTCTTT.

The chain has TRBV29-1 and TRBJ1-1; no firm D call. The CDR3 runs 13 residues. Germline V gene sequence: CDR1 SQVTM, CDR2 ANQGSEA. V dropped 3 bases and J dropped 3 bases, with 11 bases sitting between them. CDR3 in DNA: TGCAGCGTTGACCTTCGCGGAGACACTGAAGCTTTCTTT. It encodes CSVDLRGDTEAFF.

This clone came up a few times. The rearrangement links TRBV6-4 to TRBJ2-1; maybe TRBD2 (6 bases). The CDR3 spans 15 residues. Germline V gene sequence: CDR1 MRHNA, CDR2 SNTAGT. Deletions cut 5 bases from V and 4 bases from J, with 15 bases between. The CDR3 is CASSSGTEPYNEQFF. In DNA form, the CDR3 reads TGTGCCAGCAGTTCCGGGACTGAGCCGTACAATGAGCAGTTCTTC.

This clone was seen a few times. The V and J genes are TRBV29-1 and TRBJ2-7, with TRBD1 matching 7 bases. The V gene's germline CDR1 is SQVTM and CDR2 ANQGSEA. The CDR3 sequence is 12 residues long. With 7 bases clipped from V and 3 bases from J, the junction kept 6 bases outside the gene matches. CDR3 bases: TGCAGCGCCGGGGACAGCTTCTACGAGCAGTACTTC. Its protein is CSAGDSFYEQYF.